This T cell receptor (beta chain) originates from a study of CD8+ T cells in alopecia areata. Reverse transcribed after extraction, RNA yielded cDNA as the sequencing template. Clones were read by immunoSEQ multiplex PCR, and TCRdb kept only the in-frame ones, dropping some. The repertoire holds 150,000 to 200,000 clones, with roughly 60% as singletons. Noted treatment: oral pan-JAK inhibitor, 5-10 mg twice daily. Trimming shortened V by 2 bases and J by 1 base, and 13 bases separated the two germline ends. The CDR3 has 15 amino acids. Germline loops: CDR1 SQVTM, CDR2 ANQGSEA. This clonotype was obtained from a human donor with alopecia areata. The chain combines TRBV29-1 with TRBJ2-3; TRBD2 might be the D (5 bases). The starting material was CD4+ T cells sorted from blood, obtained at week 24, from a patient treated with tofacitinib. The CDR3 region is CSVEKSGYGTDTQYF. The CDR3 DNA is TGCAGCGTTGAAAAGTCGGGGTACGGCACAGATACGCAGTATTTT.